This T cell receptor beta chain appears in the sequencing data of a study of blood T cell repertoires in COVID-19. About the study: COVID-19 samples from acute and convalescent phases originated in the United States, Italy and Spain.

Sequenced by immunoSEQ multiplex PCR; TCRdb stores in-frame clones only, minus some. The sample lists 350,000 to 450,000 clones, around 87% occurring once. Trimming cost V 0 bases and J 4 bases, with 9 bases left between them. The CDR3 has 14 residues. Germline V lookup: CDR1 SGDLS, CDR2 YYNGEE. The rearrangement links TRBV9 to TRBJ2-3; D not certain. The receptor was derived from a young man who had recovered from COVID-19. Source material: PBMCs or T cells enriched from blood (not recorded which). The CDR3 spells CASSVVFYSDTQYF. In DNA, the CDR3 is TGTGCCAGCAGCGTAGTCTTTTATTCAGATACGCAGTATTTT.